This T cell receptor beta chain stems from a study of T cells in Graves' hyperthyroidism and ophthalmopathy. This clonotype was found many times. The source material, RNA transcripts, was used to amplify TCR beta CDR3 regions. Initially, a first-round RT-PCR of the TCR CDR3 employed the HTBI primer set. TCRdb recomputed calls from the multiplex PCR reads with MiXCR, one row per CDR3 protein. Of about 720,000 distinct CDR3 sequences listed, roughly 17% are singletons. The CDR3 runs 18 residues. The V end lost 6 bases, the J end lost 3 bases, and 26 bases lay between the germline ends. Germline CDR1 and CDR2: MDHEN and SYDVKM.

This sequence joins TRBV28 and TRBJ2-5; the D gene is possibly TRBD2 (5 bases). The specimen was blood. This clonotype was sampled from a man between 18 and 35 years old with Graves' hyperthyroidism. In nucleotides, the CDR3 is TGTGCCAGCAGCTTCGAACTAGGTGGAGGCCTTGGCAAAGAGACCCAGTACTTC. Protein product: CASSFELGGGLGKETQYF.